Below, one TCR beta chain is given with its context. The CDR3 runs to 14 residues. V lost 4 bases, J lost 7 bases, and 5 bases stayed unmatched. CDR1 and CDR2 (germline): MGHRA, YSYEKL. This record comes from a study of blood T cell repertoires in COVID-19. Study details: From T cells, B-cell-depleted T cells, or PBMCs came the material, which was cDNA or gDNA.

The method was immunoSEQ multiplex PCR; TCRdb's version includes in-frame clones alone and lacks a portion of them. Here the sample spans around 110,000 clones, roughly 83% being singletons. The sequence derives from a man aged 25 to 45 with acute or convalescent COVID-19. This chain joins TRBV4-1 and TRBJ1-4, with 8 bases identical to TRBD1. Sequencing was done on a sample of peripheral blood. CDR3 loop: CASSLQGAGEKLFF. DNA for the CDR3: TGCGCCAGCAGCCTCCAGGGGGCTGGTGAAAAACTGTTTTTT.